This TCR beta chain was profiled in a study of OX40 agonist ivuxolimab in advanced cancers. As for the study in general: The study reported partial responses in three patients: one hepatocellular carcinoma, two cutaneous melanoma.

The CDR3 is made up of 15 amino acids. The V gene end was trimmed by 4 bases and the J gene end by 2 bases; junction bases not matched to a gene: 2. The germline CDR1 and CDR2 sequences are SGHDN and FVKESK. Sequencing was performed with immunoSEQ multiplex PCR; in TCRdb, only in-frame clones are kept and a portion is missing. This table has tens of thousands of clones, about 89% appearing once. The sequences come from CD4+ or CD8+ T cells sorted from blood, collected in a trial of the OX40 agonist ivuxolimab. The genes are TRBV14 and TRBJ1-5; 10 bases align to TRBD1. This TCR was sampled from an adult with an advanced solid tumor such as melanoma, head and neck, liver or kidney cancer. In nucleotides, the CDR3 is TGTGCCAGCAGCCGGGACAGGGGTGGCAATCAGCCCCAGCATTTT. Amino acids: CASSRDRGGNQPQHF.